This T cell receptor (beta chain) was recorded in a study of beta chain features in type 1 diabetes listed by TCRdb under 2018. Describing the broader study: Mean age, gender distribution, total cell number and subset yield were not different between patients and healthy donors. Across all samples, some 100,000,000 sorted cells were examined, and cell number per subset correlated strongly with RNA yield. Regulatory and stem cell-like memory subsets were isolated from only 8 patients and about eight healthy donors, whereas naive and central memory subsets came from all 30 or so donors. In the study, recently diagnosed type 1 diabetes patients and matched healthy donors were compared on the TCRB repertoires of their sorted circulating CD4+ T cell subsets.

Study-wide conclusions, independent of this receptor: Sequencing cDNA rather than genomic DNA could over-represent highly expressing activated cells, although activation and CD3 levels did not differ between groups. Naive, central memory and regulatory TCRB repertoires appeared to be more similar among patients than among healthy donors. PCR might favor shorter templates, but patient and control samples were amplified and corrected together, so any skew would affect both groups equally. Fewer insertions and more nucleotide deletions at VDJ recombination sites were observed in patients with type 1 diabetes, implying thymic rearrangement abnormalities. Only small numbers of individuals were included in the HLA sub-analyses, which left unresolved whether HLA type had any influence on TCRB rearrangement. In all four CD4+ subsets, TCRB CDR3 length was moderately but significantly shorter in type 1 diabetes patients.

The entire amount of isolated RNA was reverse transcribed using the High Capacity cDNA Reverse Transcription Kit, so the sequenced TCRB transcripts were expressed ones. Deep immunoSEQ sequencing was performed on naive, central memory and regulatory T cell samples, with an average of roughly 3.5 million total reads per sample. Sorted cells were lysed in RLT buffer and RNA was extracted with DNase-treated RNeasy Micro or Mini kits, depending on cell number. Each cell subset was processed separately to prevent cross-contamination, with patient and healthy donor samples processed together. The immunoSEQ multiplex PCR was used to amplify TCRB sequences from cDNA, generating 87-bp fragments that spanned the CDR3 region. Sequencing of the amplicons was done on the Illumina HiSeq platform. In the authors' own workflow: PCR bias was corrected computationally using synthetic template baselines, and reads within Hamming distance 2 were collapsed, with unmergeable singletons discarded. By aligning reads against IMGT, V, D and J genes, CDR3 length, and insertions or deletions at six rearrangement sites were assigned. Within each subset, clonotype counts were normalized to the number of sorted cells before true diversity and Gini coefficients were calculated with the tcR R package. The overlap coefficient, calculated on TCRB nucleotide sequences, was used to quantify repertoire sharing. Out-of-frame TCRB sequences from naive cells were analyzed as a proxy for the pre-selection repertoire. This immuneACCESS table, as held by TCRdb, lists in-frame sequences with V and J called but not all clones. Of the missing ones, under half trace to an unresolved V gene in checked studies; the others have no known cause. V, J and clone size are those of that table, while D and trimming were read from the DNA. Present in this sample are some 290,000 clones, approximately 25% of which were seen just once. Roughly 0.011% of the sample belongs to the ten largest clones.

Concerning this clone: Its antigen specificity is not known. The sample holds no much larger clone one base away, and base qualities are not on file.

A single peripheral blood draw of about 120 mL on average was collected from each donor into heparinised tubes. A BD FACSAria II was used to sort naive, central memory, regulatory and stem cell-like memory CD4+ T cells with a panel that included CD45RO, CCR7, CD25, CD127, CD95 and CD27. Purity was above 98% for every sorted population. PBMCs were isolated immediately by Lymphoprep density gradient centrifugation and stained directly without culture. Samples were stained and sorted in pairs, with one healthy donor and one patient per experiment, so that batch effects were minimized. CDR1 and CDR2, per the germline V gene, are MDHEN and SYDVKM. V is clipped by 3 bases and J by 0 bases, and the sequence between their germline boundaries is 9 bases long. The CDR3, cysteine through phenylalanine, is 15 amino acids long. The CDR3 DNA has 45 bases and is translated from base 1.

The receptor was isolated from a woman between 25 and 40 years old with type 1 diabetes. The V gene is TRBV28 and the J gene is TRBJ2-4, with TRBD1 tentatively as D gene (5 bases match). Sequencing used naive CD4+ T cells from blood. The cell subset or site label of this sample denotes: true naive CD4+ T cells. The DNA reads as follows: TGTGCCAGCAGTTTTTTAGGGGTAGCCAAAAACATTCAGTACTTC. Its protein is CASSFLGVAKNIQYF.